The present TCR beta chain was sequenced within a study of naive and memory T cell subsets. The CDR3 runs 13 residues. CDR1 is MNHNS and CDR2 is SASEGT in the germline V gene. Between the trimmed V and J ends, which lost 3 bases and 5 bases, there was a span of 8 bases. The beta constant-region primer was an equimolar mix of two oligonucleotides covering TRBC1 and TRBC2. TCRdb recomputed calls from the UMI-ligation and nested PCR reads with MiXCR, one row per CDR3 protein. The sample carries 5,000 to 6,500 distinct CDR3 sequences, about 6.5% recorded once. This clonotype was picked up many times. The receptor was derived from a human donor in good health. The chain is built from TRBV6-1 and TRBJ2-1; unclear D gene. Sequencing was done on a sample of effector memory CD8+ T cells from blood. Subset noted: effector memory, CD45RA- CD27-. The CDR3 here is CASSDAANNEQFF. Here the CDR3 DNA reads TGTGCCAGCAGTGACGCAGCGAACAATGAGCAGTTCTTC.